The 17 T cell receptor beta chains in this list originate from one sample, sequenced in a study of tumor-infiltrating lymphocytes in primary liver carcinoma. Extraction of RNA together with DNA used 20-30 mg of unsorted bulk tissue. cDNA specific to TCR beta was made from 500 ng of total RNA, with a constant-region primer employed for priming. Sequencing libraries for TCR beta derived from three nested multiplex PCR rounds that used slightly modified ARM-PCR. The study ran its first two PCR rounds for roughly 11 cycles each, using TRBV1-TRBV30 forward primers and a C-beta reverse primer. One entry per CDR3 protein results from TCRdb running MiXCR on the multiplex PCR reads. This table holds under 110,000 distinct CDR3 sequences, about 70% found once. Material: liver tumor tissue from sampling region 2. Subset described: tumor region T2, inferior pole. These receptor sequences come from a woman aged 55-69 years with primary liver carcinoma and hepatitis B virus infection.

This clonotype was recorded a few times. A much bigger clone sits one base away, suggesting this may be a read error. The chain uses TRBV29-1 and TRBJ2-1; 16 bases are a match to TRBD2. The CDR3 contains 17 residues. The germline V gene has CDR1 SQVTM and CDR2 ANQGSEA. The CDR3 region has the DNA TGCAGCGTTGAGGGACTAGCGGGAGGGGGTCCCTACAATGAGCAGTTGTTC. This sequence encodes CSVEGLAGGGPYNEQLF.

At least ten counts were recorded for this clonotype. V gene TRBV10-2 combines with J gene TRBJ1-4; D gene uncertain. This CDR3 is 15 amino acids long. The germline V gene encodes CDR1 WSHSY and CDR2 SAAADI. The ends were cut back, 3 bases at V and 4 bases at J, with 12 bases in the middle. The CDR3 DNA follows: TGCGCCAGCAGTGACGAAGACCGCAATAATGAAAAACTGTTTTTT. Protein sequence: CASSDEDRNNEKLFF.

The genes are TRBV18 and TRBJ2-1; D call uncertain. CDR1 and CDR2 from the germline V gene are KGHSH and LQKENI. The V gene lost 1 base and the J gene lost 8 bases, with 12 bases spanning the gap. CDR3 size: 14 residues. The CDR3 loop is CASSPQGWLDEQFF. In DNA form, the CDR3 reads TGTGCCAGCTCACCACAAGGTTGGCTCGATGAGCAGTTCTTC.

This clonotype was detected once. The CDR3 ends on some other residue instead of the conserved phenylalanine or tryptophan, so this is likely a read error. V and J are TRBV29-1 and TRBJ2-5, with D possibly being TRBD1 or TRBD2 (5 bases each). CDR1 and CDR2 (germline): SQVTM, ANQGSEA. This CDR3 is 15 amino acids long. The ends were cut back, 0 bases at V and 3 bases at J, with 14 bases in the middle. CDR3 DNA: TGCAGCGTTGAAGATCGGGTGGGGCGGGAAGAGACCCAGTACCTC. It specifies CSVEDRVGREETQYL.

V usage is TRBV4-1 and J usage is TRBJ1-5, with D unclear. Per germline, CDR1 MGHRA and CDR2 YSYEKL. With 0 bases removed from V and 2 bases from J, the gap between germline ends came to 11 bases. CDR3 length: 16 residues. The CDR3 DNA is TGCGCCAGCAGCCAAGAGCAGGAAGGCGGCAATCAGCCCCAGCATTTT. Translating gives CASSQEQEGGNQPQHF.

This clonotype was detected only a few times. The gene calls are TRBV5-1 and TRBJ2-2; 8 positions match TRBD2. J was trimmed by 5 bases and V by 3 bases; bases with no gene match: 15. The CDR3 covers 18 residues. Germline V CDR1 and CDR2: SGHRS, YFSETQ. The chain's CDR3 is CASSSDGRGLGGTGELFF. CDR3 nucleotide sequence: TGCGCCAGCAGCTCGGATGGTAGGGGACTAGGCGGGACCGGGGAGCTGTTTTTT.

This clonotype was recorded many times. The chain carries TRBV12-3 or TRBV12-4 and TRBJ2-1; maybe TRBD1 (6 bases). Trimming left V 5 bases short and J 3 bases short, with 8 bases between. The CDR3 runs 13 residues. The CDR3 loop reads CASSQTGYNEQFF. The CDR3 DNA reads as TGTGCCAGCAGTCAGACAGGCTACAATGAGCAGTTCTTC.

The sample holds many counts of this clonotype. The chain combines TRBV4-2 with TRBJ2-1; the D call may be TRBD1 or TRBD2 (6 bases each). The V end was cut by 2 bases, the J end by 2 bases, with 13 bases between. CDR1 and CDR2 from the germline V gene are LGHNA and YNFKEQ. The CDR3 runs to 16 residues. For the CDR3, the DNA is TGTGCCAGCAGCCAAAACGGGGGCAGTCCCTACAATGAGCAGTTCTTC. This sequence encodes CASSQNGGSPYNEQFF.

This chain connects TRBV11-3 to TRBJ2-3, with 7 bases fitting TRBD1. The length of the CDR3 is 14 residues. Germline CDR1 is SGHNT and CDR2 is YENEEA. The J segment lost 14 bases and the V segment lost 7 bases, leaving 18 bases of the junction unmatched. The CDR3 here is CASNHRTGTDMRYF. CDR3 sequence (DNA): TGTGCCAGCAACCATCGGACAGGCACAGATATGCGGTATTTT.

Regarding this clonotype: Relative to the germline gene, one junction end is altered; a read error may explain this. The rearrangement joins TRBV11-3 to TRBJ2-7; TRBD1 agrees at 7 bases. Germline V gives CDR1 SGHNT, CDR2 YENEEA. The CDR3 consists of 15 residues. DNA of the CDR3: TGTGCCAGCAGCTTAGTGATAGGGGGCTCCTTCGAGCAGTACTTC. This translates into CASSLVIGGSFEQYF.

A remark on this clonotype: One end of the junction fails to match germline, which may point to a read error. The chain has TRBV11-3 and TRBJ2-1, with TRBD2 as a possible D gene (5 bases). CDR3 length equals 14 residues. The germline gives CDR1 SGHNT, CDR2 YENEEA. The CDR3 region has the DNA TGTGCAAGCAGCTTAGAAACTAGGAAGCTTGAGCAGTTCTTC. Its translation is CASSLETRKLEQFF. The complete variable domain, with remaining parts taken from reference TRBV11-3 and TRBJ2-1, reads EAGVVQSPRYKIIEKKQPVAFWCNPISGHNTLYWYLQNLGQGPELLIRYENEEAVDDSQLPKDRFSAERLKGVDSTLKIQPAELGDSAVYLCASSLETRKLEQFFGPGTRLTVL.

In the case of this clonotype: At one of its ends the junction is not consistent with the germline gene, which may arise from a read error. The V and J genes are TRBV11-2 and TRBJ2-2, with D unresolved. Germline loops: CDR1 SGHAT, CDR2 FQNNGV. The CDR3 consists of 15 residues. CDR3 DNA sequence: TGTACCAGCAATCCTCCGCAAGGACCGACCGGGGAGCTGTTTTTT. Amino acids: CTSNPPQGPTGELFF.

This clonotype has a count of ten or more. DNA for the CDR3: TGCGCCAGCCATCATCAGCCCCAGCATTTT. Its translation is CASHHQPQHF. V and J are TRBV10-1 and TRBJ1-5; D uncertain. With 8 bases removed from V and 5 bases from J, the gap between germline ends came to 4 bases. Germline CDR1 is WNHNN and CDR2 is SYGVQD (reference sequence). The CDR3 length is 10 residues.

The V and J genes are TRBV29-1 and TRBJ2-7, with D maybe TRBD1 (6 bases). Trimming cost V 8 bases and J 5 bases, with 13 bases left between them. Germline-derived CDR1 and CDR2 are SQVTM and ANQGSEA. This CDR3 is 11 amino acids long. The CDR3 reads CSLGATHEQYF. DNA for the CDR3: TGCAGCTTGGGGGCCACCCACGAGCAGTACTTC.

CDR3 sequence reads: CASSLTSWSEQYF. The CDR3 nucleotides read TGTGCCAGCAGTTTAACTAGCTGGAGTGAGCAGTACTTC. The chain is built from TRBV11-2 and TRBJ2-7; TRBD2 is a possible D gene (6 bases). CDR1 SGHAT and CDR2 FQNNGV come from the germline V gene. CDR3 length: 13 amino acids. Between the trimmed V and J ends, which lost 6 bases and 7 bases, there was a span of 16 bases.

The chain employs TRBV6-5 and TRBJ2-7; 7 nucleotides agree with TRBD1. V was pared by 6 bases and J by 3 bases, with 14 bases of the junction left unmatched. CDR3 length: 16 amino acids. Looked up from germline, CDR1 is MNHEY and CDR2 is SVGAGI. CDR3 sequence: CASRARRQGWGYEQYF. The DNA of the CDR3 is TGTGCCAGCAGAGCCCGCCGACAGGGTTGGGGCTACGAGCAGTACTTC.

Points on this clonotype: This may stem from a read error, because a much larger clone lies one nucleotide away. This chain joins TRBV7-9 and TRBJ2-7; the D gene is possibly TRBD1 (5 bases). This CDR3 is 12 amino acids long. CDR1 and CDR2 from the germline V gene are SEHNR and FQNEAQ (reference sequence). The ends were cut back, 5 bases at V and 3 bases at J, with 8 bases in the middle. In DNA, the CDR3 is TGTGCCAGCAGCCTGACAGACTACGAGCAGTACTTC. As protein: CASSLTDYEQYF.